Shown below are 9 T cell receptor beta chains from a single sample sequenced in a study of blood T cell repertoires in COVID-19. Some clones are missing from TCRdb's copy, which holds only in-frame ones; the method was immunoSEQ multiplex PCR. Among a few hundred thousand clones listed, around 90% were seen once. Sequenced sample: PBMCs or T cells enriched from blood (not recorded which). Receptor source: a woman aged 18 to 35 who had recovered from COVID-19.

The genes are TRBV9 and TRBJ1-2; D gene ambiguous. This CDR3 contains 14 residues. Germline assignment: CDR1 SGDLS and CDR2 YYNGEE. V gave up 0 bases and J gave up 4 bases, with 10 bases separating them. The CDR3 DNA reads as TGTGCCAGCAGCGTAGGCGGCGGAACCTATGGCTACACCTTC. Protein product: CASSVGGGTYGYTF.

V gene TRBV5-6 combines with J gene TRBJ2-7; the D gene is possibly TRBD2 (6 bases). The CDR3 sequence is 14 residues long. CDR1 SGHDT and CDR2 YYEEEE come from the germline V gene. V lost 0 bases and J 7 bases, leaving 14 bases between the germline ends. The CDR3 reads CASSLGPGLGEQYF. CDR3 DNA: TGTGCCAGCAGCTTGGGGCCGGGACTGGGGGAGCAGTACTTC.

V is TRBV2 and J is TRBJ1-6; D possibly corresponds to TRBD1 (6 bases). Germline V gives CDR1 SNHLY, CDR2 FYNNEI. V was cut by 8 bases and J by 8 bases, with 7 bases left in between. The CDR3 sequence is 11 residues long. CDR3 bases: TGTGCCAGCCACAGGGATTCACCCCTCCACTTT. Translation gives CASHRDSPLHF.

This chain links TRBV27 with TRBJ1-5, with D uncertain. The CDR3 runs to 13 residues. Trimming removed 3 bases at V and 7 bases at J, with 10 bases between. Looked up from germline, CDR1 is MNHEY and CDR2 is SMNVEV (reference sequence). CDR3 region: CASSFQADQPQHF. The CDR3 coding sequence is TGTGCCAGCAGTTTTCAGGCAGACCAGCCCCAGCATTTT.

A word on this clone: Mismatch with germline at one junction end may stem from a read error. J is TRBJ1-1 and V is TRBV9, with D maybe TRBD1 (5 bases). The CDR3 is 14 residues long. CDR1 SGDLS and CDR2 YYNGEE come from the germline V gene. CDR3 loop: CAGSVQGLNTEAFF. CDR3 DNA sequence: TGTGCCGGCAGCGTTCAGGGTTTGAACACTGAAGCTTTCTTT.

The CDR3 bases are TGTGCCATCAGAGGAGGGGAGGCCGGGGAGCTGTTTTTT. Protein: CAIRGGEAGELFF. The rearrangement joins TRBV10-3 to TRBJ2-2; possible D gene TRBD2, 6 bases. This CDR3 is 13 amino acids long. Germline lookup yields CDR1 ENHRY and CDR2 SYGVKD. V was pared by 6 bases and J by 6 bases, with 11 bases between.

V gene TRBV4-2 combines with J gene TRBJ2-7; perhaps TRBD2 as D (5 bases). CDR3 length: 15 residues. V lost 1 base and J 0 bases, leaving 10 bases between the germline ends. Germline CDR1 and CDR2: LGHNA and YNFKEQ. The CDR3 DNA follows: TGTGCCAGCAGCCAAGCAACTAGGAGCTCCTACGAGCAGTACTTC. As protein: CASSQATRSSYEQYF.

J is TRBJ2-7 and V is TRBV7-9; the D is unclear. CDR1 is SEHNR and CDR2 is FQNEAQ in the germline V gene (reference sequence). The CDR3 extends over 14 amino acids. V was shortened by 3 bases and J by 0 bases, with 9 bases between the two germline ends. This chain's CDR3 is CASSFPTRSYEQYF. CDR3 coding DNA: TGTGCCAGCAGCTTCCCAACGCGCTCCTACGAGCAGTACTTC. The full variable domain, rest sourced from reference TRBV7-9 and TRBJ2-7, is DTGVSQNPRHKITKRGQNVTFRCDPISEHNRLYWYRQTLGQGPEFLTYFQNEAQLEKSRLLSDRFSAERPKGSFSTLEIQRTEQGDSAMYLCASSFPTRSYEQYFGPGTRLTVT.

The rearrangement uses TRBV30 and TRBJ1-4; 7 nucleotides agree with TRBD1. This CDR3 has 13 residues. Germline CDR1 reads GTSNPN; CDR2 reads SVGIG (reference sequence). V shed 7 bases and J 8 bases; nucleotides not matched to a gene: 10. CDR3 in DNA: TGTGCCTCACGGGGACAGCCAAACGAAAAACTGTTTTTT. This encodes CASRGQPNEKLFF.